A selection of T cell receptor beta chains follows, all from one sample in a study of blood T cell repertoires in COVID-19. Method: immunoSEQ multiplex PCR; TCRdb's copy keeps in-frame clones and lacks some. The sample shows 200,000 to 300,000 clones, around four fifths of them seen only once. Sequencing was carried out using peripheral blood. The receptors were gathered from a man aged 55 to 70 with acute or convalescent COVID-19. Each CDR3 is given with its conserved first and last residue. Each record gives: J gene, clone size, D gene, V gene, CDR3 DNA, CDR3 protein. A D gene is named only where the DNA matches it firmly. A clone size is listed for some rows: how often the clone was seen (once, few, many), or a class if it is expanded.

j_gene: TRBJ2-6
abundance: .
d_gene: .
v_gene: TRBV7-8
CDR3nt: TGTGCCAGCAGCTTAGGGGCTAGCAGCTCTGGGGCCAACGTCCTGACTTTC
CDR3aa: CASSLGASSSGANVLTF

j_gene: TRBJ1-5
abundance: .
d_gene: TRBD1
v_gene: TRBV28
CDR3nt: TGTGCCAGCAGTCTCAACCCCTTGGGACAGGGGGCGTATCAGCCCCAGCATTTT
CDR3aa: CASSLNPLGQGAYQPQHF

j_gene: TRBJ2-2
abundance: .
d_gene: .
v_gene: TRBV2
CDR3nt: TGTGCCAGCAGTGATAGGCAGAGGGTCACCGGGGAGCTGTTTTTT
CDR3aa: CASSDRQRVTGELFF

j_gene: TRBJ2-5
abundance: .
d_gene: .
v_gene: TRBV4-3
CDR3nt: TGCGCCAGCAGCCAAGTCGGCGTACAGGAGACCCAGTACTTC
CDR3aa: CASSQVGVQETQYF

j_gene: TRBJ1-2
abundance: few
d_gene: TRBD1
v_gene: TRBV7-9
CDR3nt: TGTGCCAGCAGCCCGACAGGGGGCCATGGCTACACCTTC
CDR3aa: CASSPTGGHGYTF

j_gene: TRBJ2-7
abundance: .
d_gene: TRBD2
v_gene: TRBV2
CDR3nt: TGTGCAAGAGGCCCTAGCGGGAGCTACGAGCAGTACTTC
CDR3aa: CARGPSGSYEQYF

j_gene: TRBJ2-5
abundance: .
d_gene: .
v_gene: TRBV10-3
CDR3nt: TGTGCCATCAGTTCCTCAAAAGCCCCCCGGGGGGCCTACCAAGAGACCCAGTACTTC
CDR3aa: CAISSSKAPRGAYQETQYF

j_gene: TRBJ2-5
abundance: .
d_gene: TRBD2
v_gene: TRBV6-6
CDR3nt: TGTGCCAGCGGTCCCCCAGCGGGGGGGTTTGAGACCCAGTACTTC
CDR3aa: CASGPPAGGFETQYF

j_gene: TRBJ2-7
abundance: many
d_gene: .
v_gene: TRBV4-3
CDR3nt: TGCGCCAGCAGCCAAATTGGGGGGGAGCAGTACTTC
CDR3aa: CASSQIGGEQYF

j_gene: TRBJ1-1
abundance: .
d_gene: .
v_gene: TRBV30
CDR3nt: TGTGCCTGGAGTATTCTCTCGAACACTGAAGCTTTCTTT
CDR3aa: CAWSILSNTEAFF

j_gene: TRBJ2-7
abundance: .
d_gene: TRBD1
v_gene: TRBV28
CDR3nt: TGTGCCAGCAGTTTAGTGAGGGGGCGCTCCTACGAGCAGTACTTC
CDR3aa: CASSLVRGRSYEQYF

j_gene: TRBJ2-5
abundance: .
d_gene: TRBD2
v_gene: TRBV28
CDR3nt: TGTGCCAGCAGTCAAGGGACTAGCGGGGGGCTCAGGACCTCGACCCAGTACTTC
CDR3aa: CASSQGTSGGLRTSTQYF

j_gene: TRBJ2-7
abundance: .
d_gene: TRBD2
v_gene: TRBV6-1
CDR3nt: TGTGCCAGCAGTGATAGTGGGGGGGGGAGGGCGAGCTCCTACGAGCAGTACTTC
CDR3aa: CASSDSGGGRASSYEQYF

j_gene: TRBJ2-1
abundance: once
d_gene: .
v_gene: TRBV25-1
CDR3nt: TGTGCCAGCAGTTCAGGGGTCTTTACTAACAATGAGCAGTTCTTC
CDR3aa: CASSSGVFTNNEQFF

j_gene: TRBJ1-3
abundance: .
d_gene: TRBD1
v_gene: TRBV7-9
CDR3nt: TGTGCCAGCAGCTCTGGACAGGGCGGTGGAAACACCATATATTTT
CDR3aa: CASSSGQGGGNTIYF

j_gene: TRBJ1-2
abundance: .
d_gene: .
v_gene: TRBV15
CDR3nt: TGTGCCACCAGCAGAGAAGGGGATGGCTACACCTTC
CDR3aa: CATSREGDGYTF